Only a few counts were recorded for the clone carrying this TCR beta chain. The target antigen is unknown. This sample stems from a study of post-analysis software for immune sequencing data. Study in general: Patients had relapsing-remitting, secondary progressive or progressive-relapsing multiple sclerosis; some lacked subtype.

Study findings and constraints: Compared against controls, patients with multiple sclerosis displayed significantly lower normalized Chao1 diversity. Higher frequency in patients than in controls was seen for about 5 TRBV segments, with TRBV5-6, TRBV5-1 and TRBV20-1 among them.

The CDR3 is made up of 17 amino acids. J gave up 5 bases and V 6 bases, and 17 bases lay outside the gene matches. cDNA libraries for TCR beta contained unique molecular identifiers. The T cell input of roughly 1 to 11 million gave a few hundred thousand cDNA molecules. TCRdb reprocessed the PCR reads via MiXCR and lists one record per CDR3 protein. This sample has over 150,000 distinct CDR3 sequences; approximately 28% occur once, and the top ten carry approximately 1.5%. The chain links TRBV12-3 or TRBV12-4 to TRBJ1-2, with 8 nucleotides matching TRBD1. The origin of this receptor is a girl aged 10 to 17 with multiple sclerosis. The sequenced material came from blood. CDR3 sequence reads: CASSQVQGASMGYGYTF. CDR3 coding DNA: TGTGCCAGCAGCCAAGTGCAGGGGGCCAGCATGGGGTATGGCTACACCTTC.